This T cell receptor beta chain is from a study of blood T cell repertoires in COVID-19 (dated by TCRdb to 2018 to 2020). General notes on the study: Samples from collaborators originated in the United States, Italy and Spain and spanned both the acute and convalescent phases of COVID-19. The material from the prospective study consisted of cDNA or gDNA derived from T cells, B-cell-depleted T cells, or PBMCs. Deeply sampled blood TCRbeta repertoires from subjects exposed to, actively infected with, or recovered from COVID-19 were included in the dataset. The repertoires were made available in a free public database intended to serve as a resource for research on the immune response to SARS-CoV-2. The samples were drawn from two sources: the first 160 participants of the ongoing ImmuneRACE study, and approximately 1,300 subjects contributed by 6 global collaborators. The sample metadata nearly always contained a de-identified subject ID, COVID-19 status, age in years and sex. Where available, HLA class I and class II types were obtained from metadata supplied by the sample provider rather than from assay-based typing.

Trimming at the junction amounts to 0 bases on V and 2 bases on J, and the germline ends lie 9 bases apart. As encoded in the germline V gene, CDR1 is SGHTA while CDR2 is FQGNSA. The CDR3 runs 15 residues from the cysteine to the phenylalanine. The kept DNA is CDR3 alone, 45 bases in frame from the first base. This clone was seen just once. Its antigen is not yet known. Per-nucleotide qualities are absent, and no much larger clonotype sits a single base away. The collaborating institutions used their own protocols to collect whole blood in K2EDTA tubes. For TCRbeta analysis, collaborators shipped samples in one of three forms: frozen whole blood, isolated PBMCs, or DNA extracted from either of those sample types. TCRbeta CDR3 regions were amplified from genomic DNA using the immunoSEQ Assay, a bias-controlled multiplex PCR. Turning to the authors' computational methods: The number of nucleated cells in each sample was estimated from the amplification of reference gene primers within the assay. Sequence reads were collapsed and filtered to measure the absolute abundance of every unique TCRbeta CDR3 rearrangement. Productive Simpson clonality was computed per sample as the square root of Simpson's diversity index over productive rearrangements. TCRdb limited this immuneACCESS table to in-frame rearrangements with V and J called. A share of clones is missing; checked studies link under half to unresolved V genes, and the rest is unexplained. V and J calls and clone size are given by that table; D and trimming were obtained from the DNA. The sample table records under 55,000 clones; 89% of these occur just once. Jointly, the top ten make up roughly 2% of the sample.

The study at large found these results: The quantity of clinical and demographic metadata differed by source and by participant and was supplied without curation.

The clonotype originates from a human donor in a cohort sampled during active COVID-19. The rearranged segments are TRBV7-2 and TRBJ2-3; the D region possibly corresponds to TRBD1 (5 bases align). Source material: peripheral blood. The CDR3 is CASSLAGADTDTQYF. The bases are TGTGCCAGCAGCTTAGCTGGGGCCGACACAGATACGCAGTATTTT.